One sample yielded the 28 T cell receptor beta chains listed below, sequenced in a study of tumor-infiltrating lymphocytes in primary liver carcinoma. The authors made TCR beta cDNA from roughly 480 ng total RNA with a constant-region primer. Researchers made the TCR beta libraries by running three nested multiplex PCR rounds with slightly modified ARM-PCR. It was with TRBV1-TRBV30 forward primers and a C-beta reverse primer that the first two PCR rounds were run, at 10 to 11 cycles each. Using its own MiXCR run on the multiplex PCR reads, TCRdb lists one record per CDR3 protein. In the table there are 150,000 to 200,000 distinct CDR3 sequences, around 85% of which are singletons. The study co-extracted DNA and RNA from 20-30 mg of unsorted bulk tissue. The sequencing sample was made of tumor tissue from primary liver carcinoma. The receptors derive from a man aged 40-49 years with primary liver carcinoma and hepatitis B virus infection.

This clonotype was recorded only once. The chain combines TRBV20-1 with TRBJ2-4; perhaps TRBD2 as D (5 bases). The CDR3 covers 14 residues. From germline, CDR1 is DFQATT and CDR2 SNEGSKA (reference sequence). The CDR3 DNA reads as TGCAGCCAAACTGTCGCGGGAGCCAAAAACATTCAGTACTTC. This translates into CSQTVAGAKNIQYF.

J is TRBJ2-7 and V is TRBV6-5; no reliable D call. The CDR3 runs to 16 residues. V gave up 5 bases and J gave up 4 bases, with 21 bases separating them. Germline values: CDR1 MNHEY, CDR2 SVGAGI. CDR3 residues: CASSRPPAFGQYEQYF. CDR3 bases: TGTGCCAGCAGTCGCCCTCCAGCGTTTGGTCAGTACGAGCAGTACTTC.

J is TRBJ1-2 and V is TRBV29-1; 7 nucleotides match TRBD1. The ends lost 6 bases at V and 8 bases at J; junction bases unmatched: 15. This CDR3 spans 14 amino acids. Germline values: CDR1 SQVTM, CDR2 ANQGSEA. The CDR3 here is CSVIPDRDMKGYTF. CDR3 DNA sequence: TGCAGCGTCATCCCTGACAGGGACATGAAAGGCTACACCTTC.

V is TRBV6-1 and J is TRBJ1-2; no definite D call. The CDR3 sequence is 15 residues long. The V and J ends lost 11 bases and 3 bases respectively, with 22 bases between them. CDR1 and CDR2 from the germline V gene are MNHNS and SASEGT. The CDR3 is CAGSVVEGADYGYTF. In nucleotides, the CDR3 is TGTGCCGGCTCAGTGGTGGAGGGCGCCGACTATGGCTACACCTTC.

The chain uses TRBV5-1 and TRBJ2-5, with TRBD2 matching 7 bases. Germline CDR1 and CDR2: SGHRS and YFSETQ. This CDR3 region has 15 residues. The CDR3 sequence is CTSSWMGGGQETQYF. CDR3 sequence (DNA): TGCACTAGCAGTTGGATGGGCGGGGGCCAAGAGACCCAGTACTTC.

Concerning this clonotype itself: A much larger clonotype is one base distant, so this may be a read error. This chain uses TRBV7-9 with TRBJ1-2; D is uncertain. CDR1 SEHNR and CDR2 FQNEAQ come from the germline V gene (reference sequence). There are 14 residues in the CDR3. V was trimmed by 8 bases and J by 2 bases, leaving 15 bases between them. Here the CDR3 DNA reads TGTGCCAGCTGCCCATCAAGAGGAAACTATGGCTACACCTTC. Protein: CASCPSRGNYGYTF.

A single count supports this clonotype. V and J are TRBV24-1 and TRBJ2-3, with D perhaps matching TRBD2 (6 bases). This CDR3 is built from 16 residues. Germline V gives CDR1 KGHDR, CDR2 SFDVKD. Deletions cut 6 bases from V and 0 bases from J, with 15 bases between. CDR3 nucleotides: TGTGCCACCAGTAGGAGGGGAACGACAAGCACAGATACGCAGTATTTT. Residues: CATSRRGTTSTDTQYF.

This clonotype was seen a single time. One end of the junction is discordant with germline, which a read error may explain. The V call is TRBV4-1, the J call TRBJ1-1, with TRBD1 matching over 12 bases. Germline V CDR1 and CDR2: MGHRA, YSYEKL. The CDR3 sequence is 16 residues long. The CDR3 sequence: CASSLGTGGLNTETFF. CDR3 DNA sequence: TGCGCCAGCAGCCTCGGGACAGGGGGCCTGAACACTGAAACTTTCTTT.

This clonotype occurred a few times. The genes are TRBV5-1 and TRBJ1-2; possibly TRBD1 for D (6 bases). Trimming cost V 0 bases and J 5 bases, with 14 bases left between them. From germline, CDR1 is SGHRS and CDR2 YFSETQ. The CDR3 is 15 residues long. The CDR3 DNA is TGCGCCAGCAGCTTGGATCCCGGGACAACGTATGGCTACACCTTC. Translated, it gives CASSLDPGTTYGYTF.

As to this clonotype: At one end the junction does not follow the germline gene, possibly because of a read error. The chain combines TRBV29-1 with TRBJ2-2; D not resolved. CDR3 length: 13 amino acids. Germline CDR1 is SQVTM and CDR2 is ANQGSEA. CDR3 in amino acids: CSVGRAVTWELFF. The DNA for the CDR3 is TGCAGTGTAGGACGGGCGGTCACCTGGGAGCTGTTTTTT.

This clonotype was seen once. The J gene is TRBJ2-2, the V gene TRBV11-1, with D possibly matching TRBD1 (5 bases). Germline V gene lookup returns CDR1 SGHAT and CDR2 FQDESV (reference sequence). The CDR3 totals 15 residues. The V and J ends lost 10 bases and 6 bases respectively, with 21 bases between them. The CDR3 region is CANNYSGHFSGELFF. The CDR3 DNA sequence: TGTGCCAACAACTATTCAGGACATTTCTCCGGGGAGCTGTTTTTT.

Here the CDR3 DNA reads TGTGCCAGCAGCTTTAGTAGCCTTCTAGCGGGAGGGCGGAGAGAGACCCAGTACTTC. Amino acid sequence: CASSFSSLLAGGRRETQYF. The chain is built from TRBV11-2 and TRBJ2-5; 12 bases agree with TRBD2. Losses at the gene ends were 3 bases for V and 4 bases for J; bases not matched to a gene: 15. Germline CDR1 SGHAT, CDR2 FQNNGV. The CDR3 sequence is 19 residues long.

The chain recombines TRBV4-2 with TRBJ2-2; the match to TRBD2 covers 10 bases. The CDR3 length is 18 residues. Germline assignment: CDR1 LGHNA and CDR2 YNFKEQ. Trimming took 2 bases from V and 6 from J; bases not matched to a gene: 12. Here the CDR3 DNA reads TGTGCCAGCAGCCAATGGGTAGCGGGAGGCCCGGGGGCCGGGGAGCTGTTTTTT. Protein product: CASSQWVAGGPGAGELFF.

Comments on this clonotype: Compared with germline, one end of the junction differs, possibly owing to a read error. The CDR3 DNA sequence: TGTGCCAGCAGCCATCTAAGTGGACAGGGTGGGTCACCCCTCCACTTT. This translates into CASSHLSGQGGSPLHF. The chain employs TRBV4-3 and TRBJ1-6, with TRBD1 matching 8 bases. The CDR3 contains 16 residues. CDR1 LGHNA and CDR2 YSLEER come from the germline V gene.

As for this clonotype: One end of the junction fails to match germline, which may point to a read error. The chain recombines TRBV6-1 with TRBJ1-5; no clear D gene. The CDR3 loop spans 12 amino acids. Germline V gene lookup returns CDR1 MNHNS and CDR2 SASEGT. DNA for the CDR3: TGTGCCAGCAGGTTCAACAATCAGCCCCAGCAATTT. It translates to CASRFNNQPQQF.

As to this clonotype: This clone may be a read error of a much larger clone one base away. The chain joins TRBV10-3 to TRBJ2-5; D is perhaps TRBD2 (6 bases). CDR3 length equals 12 residues. CDR1 ENHRY and CDR2 SYGVKD come from the germline V gene. CDR3 in amino acids: CVISTSQETQYF. The DNA for the CDR3 is TGTGTCATCTCGACTAGCCAAGAGACCCAGTACTTC.

J is TRBJ2-2 and V is TRBV29-1; D call uncertain. The germline V gene has CDR1 SQVTM and CDR2 ANQGSEA. The CDR3 totals 12 residues. Trimming cost V 6 bases and J 5 bases, with 10 bases left between them. The CDR3 protein is CSVGSGTGELFF. The CDR3, as DNA: TGCAGCGTCGGTAGTGGGACCGGGGAGCTGTTTTTT.

A word on this clonotype: The junction departs from germline at one end; a sequencing error may be responsible. The chain recombines TRBV29-1 with TRBJ2-5, with 10 bases that match TRBD1. Looked up from germline, CDR1 is SQVTM and CDR2 is ANQGSEA. The length of the CDR3 is 13 residues. CDR3 amino acids: CSGQGAKVDTHYF. CDR3 in DNA: TGCAGCGGACAGGGGGCAAAAGTAGATACCCATTACTTC.

Points on this clonotype: One end of the junction is discordant with germline, which a read error may explain. In DNA, the CDR3 is TGTGCCAGCAGCACCCGGGGTGATACGCAGTTTTTT. As protein: CASSTRGDTQFF. V is TRBV5-5 and J is TRBJ2-3, with a possible D match to TRBD2 (5 bases). Germline loops: CDR1 SGHKS, CDR2 YYEKEE (reference sequence). The CDR3 has 12 residues.

The rearrangement links TRBV4-3 to TRBJ1-4; weak D call: TRBD1 (6 bases). This CDR3 comprises 14 residues. Germline-derived CDR1 and CDR2 are LGHNA and YSLEER. V lost 4 bases, J lost 8 bases, and 14 bases lay in between. CDR3 region: CASSRRQGGEKLFF. The CDR3 DNA reads TGCGCCAGCAGCCGCAGACAAGGGGGAGAAAAACTGTTTTTT.

As for this clonotype: At one end, the junction sequence differs from germline, possibly due to a read error. V and J are TRBV6-5 and TRBJ2-7; TRBD2 aligns across 7 bases. Per the germline V gene, CDR1 is MNHEY and CDR2 is SVGAGI. The CDR3 covers 17 residues. CDR3 bases: TGTGCCAGCAGTTACTCCGTTAGGGAGGGTATGACCTACAAGCAGTACTTC. Its translation is CASSYSVREGMTYKQYF.

About this clonotype: This may be a read error: a much more frequent sequence differs by one nucleotide. V and J are TRBV28 and TRBJ1-2; 8 nucleotides match TRBD1. There are 12 residues in the CDR3. Germline CDR1 is MDHEN and CDR2 is SYDVKM. CDR3: CTSTDRGYGYTF. The CDR3 DNA follows: TGTACCAGCACCGACAGGGGCTATGGCTACACCTTC.

Worth noting for this clonotype: This CDR3 fails to terminate in the conserved phenylalanine or tryptophan, so it likely reflects a read error. J is TRBJ1-1 and V is TRBV29-1; 7 nucleotides align to TRBD1. Trimming took 7 bases from V and 6 from J; bases not matched to a gene: 11. The germline gives CDR1 SQVTM, CDR2 ANQGSEA. The CDR3 runs to 13 residues. CDR3 bases: TGCAGCGCTCCGGGACAGCTGGTGCCTGAAGCTTTCTCT. Translation gives CSAPGQLVPEAFS.

The V and J genes are TRBV5-4 and TRBJ2-2; TRBD2 matches 9 bases. This CDR3 comprises 16 residues. Germline CDR1 reads SGHNT; CDR2 reads YYREEE (reference sequence). V gave up 2 bases and J gave up 6 bases; unmatched junction bases: 8. The CDR3: CASSFGAGGLAGELFF. The DNA for the CDR3 is TGTGCCAGCAGCTTTGGTGCGGGAGGGCTCGCCGGGGAGCTGTTTTTT.

Relative to its sample, this clonotype is medium-sized. The V call is TRBV10-3, the J call TRBJ1-5; 7 nucleotides agree with TRBD1. The germline CDR1 and CDR2 sequences are ENHRY and SYGVKD. The CDR3 consists of 13 residues. V shed 10 bases and J 9 bases; nucleotides not matched to a gene: 12. CDR3 in DNA: TGTGCCACGACCGGGACAGACCAGGCGCCCCAGCATTTT. It is translated as CATTGTDQAPQHF.

With regard to this clonotype: Compared with germline, one end of the junction differs, possibly owing to a read error. The chain joins TRBV6-2 or TRBV6-3 to TRBJ2-7; the D gene is possibly TRBD1 (5 bases). CDR3 size: 13 residues. Germline CDR1 and CDR2: MNHEY and SVGEGT. CDR3 loop: CASSSTVSYEQNF. For the CDR3, the DNA is TGTGCCAGTAGTTCGACAGTGTCCTACGAGCAGAACTTC.

A note on this clonotype: Given the absence of the conserved phenylalanine or tryptophan at the CDR3 end, a read error is likely. The chain is built from TRBV6-2 or TRBV6-3 and TRBJ2-1; 9 bases line up with TRBD2. With 8 bases clipped from V and 5 bases from J, the junction kept 10 bases outside the gene matches. This CDR3 has 15 residues. The V gene's germline CDR1 is MNHEY and CDR2 SVGEGT. CDR3 residues: CASCTGTSFHNEQFL. DNA for the CDR3: TGTGCCAGCTGCACTGGGACTAGCTTCCACAATGAGCAGTTCCTC.

A word on this clonotype: At one of its ends the junction is not consistent with the germline gene, which may arise from a read error. This chain links TRBV10-2 with TRBJ2-7; D gene unclear. CDR1 is WSHSY, CDR2 SAAADI, per germline. The CDR3 loop spans 13 amino acids. The CDR3 DNA reads TGCGCCAGCAGTGAAGGCATGGTTTACGGGCAGTACTTC. Its protein product is CASSEGMVYGQYF.